These 13 T cell receptor beta chains were all obtained from the same sample, sequenced in a study of CD8+CD57+ T cells in acquired aplastic anemia. The sequenced patients had an expansion of CD8+CD57+ cells seen by flow cytometry. The template used for profiling TCR beta VDJ and CDR3 was genomic DNA. Each CDR3 protein is one row after TCRdb ran MiXCR on the reads. The sample has 150,000 to 200,000 distinct CDR3 sequences; about half are singletons. The material sequenced was sorted CD4+, CD8+, or CD8+CD57+ T cells (not recorded which) from PBMCs. The receptors originated from a human donor with aplastic anemia.

The table lists this clonotype with a few counts. The genes are TRBV6-1 and TRBJ1-2; 7 bases align to TRBD1. The J segment lost 4 bases and the V segment lost 5 bases, leaving 13 bases of the junction unmatched. Per the germline V gene, CDR1 is MNHNS and CDR2 is SASEGT. The CDR3 is 16 residues long. CDR3 DNA sequence: TGTGCCAGCAGTAGCAGCATTTCGACAGGGACCTATGGCTACACCTTC. Amino acid sequence: CASSSSISTGTYGYTF.

The sample holds a few counts of this clonotype. The rearrangement joins TRBV10-3 to TRBJ1-2, with 10 bases that match TRBD1. The CDR3 has 13 amino acids. Germline assignment: CDR1 ENHRY and CDR2 SYGVKD. The V and J ends lost 2 bases and 8 bases, in that order; junction bases with no gene match: 2. Written as DNA, the CDR3 is TGTGCCATCAGTGAGGGGACAGGGGACGGCTACACCTTC. Its translation is CAISEGTGDGYTF.

This clonotype was seen a few times. The chain recombines TRBV6-1 with TRBJ2-3; TRBD1 agrees at 9 bases. The V gene end was trimmed by 6 bases and the J gene end by 0 bases; junction bases not matched to a gene: 7. Germline lookup yields CDR1 MNHNS and CDR2 SASEGT. This CDR3 is built from 16 residues. The CDR3 sequence: CASRATGGRSTDTQYF. The CDR3 coding sequence is TGTGCCAGCAGAGCGACAGGGGGTAGAAGCACAGATACGCAGTATTTT.

This clonotype came up once. The chain combines TRBV19 with TRBJ1-1, with D perhaps matching TRBD1 (6 bases). Germline V gene lookup returns CDR1 LNHDA and CDR2 SQIVND (reference sequence). The V end lost 9 bases, the J end lost 4 bases, and 12 bases lay between the germline ends. The CDR3 is 12 residues long. This CDR3 reads CASSWTATEAFF. The CDR3 DNA is TGTGCCAGCTCTTGGACAGCCACTGAAGCTTTCTTT.

This clonotype was seen a handful of times. The chain combines TRBV29-1 with TRBJ1-1; a possible D gene is TRBD1 (5 bases). There are 14 residues in the CDR3. V was pared by 6 bases and J by 2 bases, with 16 bases between. Germline V gives CDR1 SQVTM, CDR2 ANQGSEA. The CDR3 loop is CSVSSPGDNTEAFF. The DNA for the CDR3 is TGCAGCGTCTCCTCTCCTGGGGACAACACTGAAGCTTTCTTT.

This clonotype was seen a few times. The chain uses TRBV13 and TRBJ1-2; 8 bases line up with TRBD1. Trimming took 5 bases from V and 4 from J; bases not matched to a gene: 9. CDR3 length: 15 amino acids. Per the germline V gene, CDR1 is PRHDT and CDR2 is FYEKMQ (reference sequence). The CDR3, as DNA: TGTGCCAGCAGCCTGAATACCGGGACAGGCTATGGCTACACCTTC. Encoded protein: CASSLNTGTGYGYTF.

This clonotype was recorded many times. This chain links TRBV10-3 with TRBJ1-4; D may be TRBD1 (6 bases). The CDR3 loop spans 15 amino acids. V was clipped by 6 bases and J by 2 bases, with 13 bases between them. Germline V gene data show CDR1 as ENHRY and CDR2 as SYGVKD. The CDR3 coding sequence is TGTGCCATCAGGGAACAGGGAGGCACTAATGAAAAACTGTTTTTT. Its protein product is CAIREQGGTNEKLFF.

The rearrangement uses TRBV4-3 and TRBJ1-2, with a possible D match to TRBD1 (5 bases). Germline-derived CDR1 and CDR2 are LGHNA and YSLEER. The V gene lost 5 bases and the J gene lost 8 bases, with 15 bases spanning the gap. CDR3 length equals 13 residues. Here the CDR3 reads CASSLFAGRGYTF. As DNA, the CDR3 is TGCGCCAGCAGCTTGTTCGCAGGGAGAGGCTACACCTTC.

This clonotype came up once. V gene TRBV24-1 combines with J gene TRBJ1-5; D is uncertain. V gave up 5 bases and J gave up 7 bases, with 8 bases separating them. The germline V gene has CDR1 KGHDR and CDR2 SFDVKD. CDR3 length: 12 residues. The chain's CDR3 is CATSGVGQPQHF. DNA of the CDR3: TGTGCCACCAGTGGGGTTGGGCAGCCCCAGCATTTT.

This clonotype was counted between two and nine times. Here the CDR3 DNA reads TGTGCCAGCTCACCAAATACAGGACTAAATGAGCAGTTCTTC. Translating it yields CASSPNTGLNEQFF. The V and J genes are TRBV18 and TRBJ2-1; D is perhaps TRBD2 (6 bases). This CDR3 contains 14 residues. Trimming took off 2 bases at V and 7 bases at J, with 12 bases between the two ends. The V gene's germline CDR1 is KGHSH and CDR2 LQKENI.

This clonotype has ten or more counts. The rearrangement uses TRBV6-1 and TRBJ2-7; D tentatively reads TRBD1 or TRBD2 (5 bases each). V lost 6 bases to trimming and J lost 7 bases, with 13 bases between them. Germline CDR1 reads MNHNS; CDR2 reads SASEGT. CDR3 length equals 12 residues. CDR3 DNA sequence: TGTGCCAGCAGGGGGGTATTCGGGGAGCAGTACGTC. Its protein product is CASRGVFGEQYV.

This clonotype was found a few times. Given a much more abundant clone one base away, this may be a read error. The chain couples TRBV7-2 to TRBJ1-4; 8 bases fit TRBD1. Germline V lookup: CDR1 SGHTA, CDR2 FQGNSA. The CDR3 runs to 15 residues. The CDR3 DNA sequence: TGTGCCAGCAGCTTAGGCAGGGGGCCGGTCGAAAAACCGTTTTTT. This sequence encodes CASSLGRGPVEKPFF.

On this clonotype: A much larger clone is a single base away; this may be a read error. This sequence joins TRBV12-3 or TRBV12-4 and TRBJ1-3; no firm D call. The CDR3 is 12 amino acids. The CDR3 nucleotides are TGTGCCAGCGCCTCCGTTGGAAACGCCATATATTTT. Protein: CASASVGNAIYF.